Sequencing of this T cell receptor beta chain was carried out in a study of graft-versus-host responses after intestinal transplantation. About the study: Recipients were all induced with anti-thymocyte globulin, then given tacrolimus and steroids for two to three years. Study results and limitations: Circulating GvH clones peaking coincided with falling HvG clones soon after transplant.

Details on this clone: Its antigen is undetermined.

TCRdb's copy holds only in-frame clones and misses some; the assay was immunoSEQ multiplex PCR. The sample lists about 100,000 clones, around 90% seen once, with 15% to 20% in the top ten. The length of the CDR3 is 14 residues. Trimming took off 0 bases at V and 4 bases at J, with 7 bases between the two ends. The germline gives CDR1 KGHSH, CDR2 LQKENI. The clonotype was recovered from a human patient who received an intestinal transplant, so some T cells may come from the graft donor. This specimen was PBMCs, taken about 460 days after intestinal transplant. V and J are TRBV18 and TRBJ1-3, with D unresolved. CDR3 protein: CASSPPWQGNTIYF. For the CDR3, the DNA is TGTGCCAGCTCACCACCGTGGCAAGGAAACACCATATATTTT.